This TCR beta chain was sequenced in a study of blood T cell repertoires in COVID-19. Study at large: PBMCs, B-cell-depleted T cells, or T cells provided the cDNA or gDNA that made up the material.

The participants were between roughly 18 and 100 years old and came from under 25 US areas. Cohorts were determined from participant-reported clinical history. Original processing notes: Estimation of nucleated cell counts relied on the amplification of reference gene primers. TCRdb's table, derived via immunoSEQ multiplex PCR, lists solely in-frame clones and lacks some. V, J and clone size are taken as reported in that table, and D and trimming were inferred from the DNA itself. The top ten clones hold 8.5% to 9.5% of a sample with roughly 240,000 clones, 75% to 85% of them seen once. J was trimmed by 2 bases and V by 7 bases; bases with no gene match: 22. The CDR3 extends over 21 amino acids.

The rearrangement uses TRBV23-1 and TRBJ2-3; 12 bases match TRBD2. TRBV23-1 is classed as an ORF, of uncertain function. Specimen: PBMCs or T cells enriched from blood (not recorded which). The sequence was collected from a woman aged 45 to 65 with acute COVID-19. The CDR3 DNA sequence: TGCGCCAGCAACCCCGGACTAGCGGGGCGGCTCCCTAAGAACTCCACAGATACGCAGTATTTT. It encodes CASNPGLAGRLPKNSTDTQYF.